This T cell receptor beta chain originates from a study of cytomegalovirus exposure and HLA in healthy donors. Points from the study as a whole: Segments of the TCR beta V type were, in most cases, productive about 87% or about 30% of the time in an earlier analysis.

Points on this clone: No antigen is known for it.

Primers: 60 Vbeta forward and 13 Jbeta reverse. Produced via immunoSEQ multiplex PCR; TCRdb's table is partial and in-frame only. The sample has 100,000 to 150,000 clones; around three quarters are singletons. The CDR3 has 15 amino acids. In germline, CDR1 is MNHEY, CDR2 SVGAGI. The V gene end was trimmed by 6 bases and the J gene end by 0 bases; junction bases not matched to a gene: 4. The sequence was obtained from a woman aged 45-65 years in good health and CMV-seronegative. The rearrangement uses TRBV6-5 and TRBJ2-1, with 8 bases matching TRBD2. The source material was PBMCs. Written as DNA, the CDR3 is TGTGCCAGCAGCCGAAGCGGGAGCTCCTACAATGAGCAGTTCTTC. This codes for CASSRSGSSYNEQFF.